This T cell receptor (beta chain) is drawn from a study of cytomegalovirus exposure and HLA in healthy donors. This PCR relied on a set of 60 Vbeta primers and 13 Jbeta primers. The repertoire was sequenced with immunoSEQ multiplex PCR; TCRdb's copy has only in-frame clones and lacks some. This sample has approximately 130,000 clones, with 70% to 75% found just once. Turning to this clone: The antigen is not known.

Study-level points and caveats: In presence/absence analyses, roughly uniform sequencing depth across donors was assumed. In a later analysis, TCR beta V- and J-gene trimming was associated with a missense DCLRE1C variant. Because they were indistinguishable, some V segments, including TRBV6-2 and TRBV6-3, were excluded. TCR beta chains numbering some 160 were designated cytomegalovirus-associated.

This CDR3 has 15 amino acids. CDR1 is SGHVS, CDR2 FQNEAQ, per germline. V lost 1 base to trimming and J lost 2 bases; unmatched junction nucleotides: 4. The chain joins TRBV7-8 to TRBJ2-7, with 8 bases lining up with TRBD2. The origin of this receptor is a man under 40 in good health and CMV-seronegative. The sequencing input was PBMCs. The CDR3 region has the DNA TGTGCCAGCAGCTTAGTCTCTAGCGGGCCCTACGAGCAGTACTTC. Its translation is CASSLVSSGPYEQYF.